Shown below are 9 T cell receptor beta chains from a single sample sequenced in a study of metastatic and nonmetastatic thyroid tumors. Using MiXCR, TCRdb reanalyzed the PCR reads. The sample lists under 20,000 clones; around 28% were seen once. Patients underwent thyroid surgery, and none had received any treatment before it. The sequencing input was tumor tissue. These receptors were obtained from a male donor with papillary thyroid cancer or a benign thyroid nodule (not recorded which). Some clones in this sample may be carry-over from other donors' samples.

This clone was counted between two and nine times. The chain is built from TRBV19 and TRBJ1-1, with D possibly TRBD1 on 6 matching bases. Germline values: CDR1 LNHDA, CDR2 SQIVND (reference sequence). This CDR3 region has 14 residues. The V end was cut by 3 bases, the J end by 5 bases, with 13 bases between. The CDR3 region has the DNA TGTGCCAGTAGTATGTCAAACACAGGGACTGAAGCTTTCTTT. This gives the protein CASSMSNTGTEAFF.

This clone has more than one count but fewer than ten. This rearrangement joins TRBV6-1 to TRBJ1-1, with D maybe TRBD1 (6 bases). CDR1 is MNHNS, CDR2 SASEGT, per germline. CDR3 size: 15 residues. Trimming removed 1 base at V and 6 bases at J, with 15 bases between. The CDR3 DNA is TGTGCCAGCAGTGAAGAGGAGGGGGGGATGTCTGAAGCTTTCTTT. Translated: CASSEEEGGMSEAFF.

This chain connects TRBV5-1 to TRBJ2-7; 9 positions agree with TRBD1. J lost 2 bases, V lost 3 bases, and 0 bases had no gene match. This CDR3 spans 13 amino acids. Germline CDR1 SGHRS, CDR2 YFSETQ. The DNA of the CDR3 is TGCGCCAGCAGCTGGGACAGGGCCTACGAGCAGTACTTC. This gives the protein CASSWDRAYEQYF.

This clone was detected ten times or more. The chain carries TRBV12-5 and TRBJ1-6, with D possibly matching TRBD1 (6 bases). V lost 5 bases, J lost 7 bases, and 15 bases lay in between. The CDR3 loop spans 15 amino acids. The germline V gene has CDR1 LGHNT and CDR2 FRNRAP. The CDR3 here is CASGPDRLGNSPLHF. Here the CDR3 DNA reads TGTGCTAGTGGTCCTGACAGGTTGGGGAATTCACCCCTCCACTTT.

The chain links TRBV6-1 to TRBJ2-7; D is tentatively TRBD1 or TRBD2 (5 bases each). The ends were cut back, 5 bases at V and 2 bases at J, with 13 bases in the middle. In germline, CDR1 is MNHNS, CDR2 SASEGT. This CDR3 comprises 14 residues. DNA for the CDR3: TGTGCCAGCAGTACGCCCGGGACGGCCTACGAGCAGTACTTC. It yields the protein CASSTPGTAYEQYF.

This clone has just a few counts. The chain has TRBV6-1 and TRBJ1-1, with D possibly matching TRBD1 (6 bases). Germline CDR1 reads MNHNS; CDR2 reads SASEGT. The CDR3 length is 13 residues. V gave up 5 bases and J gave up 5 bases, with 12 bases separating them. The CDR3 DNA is TGTGCCAGCAGTCCCAGGGGAGTTACTGAAGCTTTCTTT. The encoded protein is CASSPRGVTEAFF.

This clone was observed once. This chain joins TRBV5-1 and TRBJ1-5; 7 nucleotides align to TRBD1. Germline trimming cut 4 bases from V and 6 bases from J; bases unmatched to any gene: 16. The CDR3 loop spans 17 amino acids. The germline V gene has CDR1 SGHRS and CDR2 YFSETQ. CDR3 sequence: CASSLRIGGFWGQPQHF. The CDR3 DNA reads TGCGCCAGCAGCCTGAGGATAGGGGGCTTCTGGGGTCAGCCCCAGCATTTT. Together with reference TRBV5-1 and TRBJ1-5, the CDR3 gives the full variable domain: KAGVTQTPRYLIKTRGQQVTLSCSPISGHRSVSWYQQTPGQGLQFLFEYFSETQRNKGNFPGRFSGRQFSNSRSEMNVSTLELGDSALYLCASSLRIGGFWGQPQHFGDGTRLSIL.

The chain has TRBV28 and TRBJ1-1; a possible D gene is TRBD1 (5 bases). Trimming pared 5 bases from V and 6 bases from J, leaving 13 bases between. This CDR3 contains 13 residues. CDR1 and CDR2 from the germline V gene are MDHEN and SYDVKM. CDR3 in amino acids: CASSMRGRAEAFF. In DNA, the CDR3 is TGTGCCAGCAGTATGCGGGGCCGCGCTGAAGCTTTCTTT.

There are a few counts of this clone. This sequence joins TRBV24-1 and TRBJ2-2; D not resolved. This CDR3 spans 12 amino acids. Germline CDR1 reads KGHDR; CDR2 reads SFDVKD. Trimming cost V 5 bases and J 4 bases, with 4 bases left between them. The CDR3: CATSVVTGELFF. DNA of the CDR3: TGTGCCACCAGTGTTGTCACCGGGGAGCTGTTTTTT.